A single sample is the source of the 13 T cell receptor beta chains below, sequenced in a study of T-cell reconstitution after alpha-beta-depleted transplantation in children. Construction of the TCRbeta library involved unique molecular identifiers. TCRdb passed the PCR reads through MiXCR, listing each CDR3 protein once. The sample includes approximately 630,000 distinct CDR3 sequences, around 13% seen only once; the top ten take roughly 0.77%. The sample was PBMCs, taken before TCRalphabeta/CD19-depleted stem cell transplant. The receptors shown here come from a girl aged 2-10 years with congenital amegakaryocytic thrombocytopenia, due to receive a stem cell transplant.

This clonotype has a count of ten or more. This chain joins TRBV20-1 and TRBJ2-2; 9 nucleotides align to TRBD2. In germline, CDR1 is DFQATT, CDR2 SNEGSKA (reference sequence). This CDR3 comprises 18 residues. V lost 3 bases to trimming and J lost 4 bases; unmatched junction nucleotides: 15. The CDR3 here is CSARGGIAGVLGTGELFF. CDR3 in DNA: TGCAGTGCTAGGGGCGGGATAGCGGGAGTTTTGGGCACCGGGGAGCTGTTTTTT.

CDR3 nucleotides: TGCAGCGTTGTGGGGGAACTTCAAGAGACCCAGTACTTC. Amino acid sequence: CSVVGELQETQYF. The rearrangement links TRBV29-1 to TRBJ2-5, with D perhaps given as TRBD1 or TRBD2 (5 bases each). V was cut by 4 bases and J by 2 bases, with 11 bases left in between. CDR1 is SQVTM and CDR2 is ANQGSEA in the germline V gene. The CDR3 is 13 residues long. Complete variable domain (other parts from reference TRBV29-1 and TRBJ2-5): SAVISQKPSRDICQRGTSLTIQCQVDSQVTMMFWYRQQPGQSLTLIATANQGSEATYESGFVIDKFPISRPNLTFSTLTVSNMSPEDSSIYLCSVVGELQETQYFGPGTRLLVL.

This chain uses TRBV15 with TRBJ2-3; 7 bases match TRBD1. The CDR3 is 15 amino acids. The V segment lost 5 bases and the J segment 2 bases; nucleotides outside the gene matches: 7. Germline V gene data show CDR1 as LNHNV and CDR2 as YYDKDF (reference sequence). The CDR3 loop is CATSFRTGATDTQYF. CDR3 DNA sequence: TGTGCCACCAGCTTCAGGACAGGAGCCACAGATACGCAGTATTTT. The full variable domain, in which reference TRBV15 and TRBJ2-3 provide the parts outside the CDR3, is DAMVIQNPRYQVTQFGKPVTLSCSQTLNHNVMYWYQQKSSQAPKLLFHYYDKDFNNEADTPDNFQSRRPNTSFCFLDIRSPGLGDTAMYLCATSFRTGATDTQYFGPGTRLTVL.

This clonotype was seen many times. The J gene is TRBJ2-5, the V gene TRBV20-1; TRBD1 is a possible D gene (5 bases). The V end lost 4 bases, the J end lost 2 bases, and 5 bases lay between the germline ends. CDR1 and CDR2 from the germline V gene are DFQATT and SNEGSKA (reference sequence). The CDR3 is made up of 11 amino acids. CDR3 sequence reads: CSATGQETQYF. The CDR3 DNA reads TGCAGTGCTACAGGGCAAGAGACCCAGTACTTC.

This clonotype has ten or more counts. The genes are TRBV12-3 or TRBV12-4 and TRBJ1-5, with 7 bases that match TRBD1. The CDR3 has 18 amino acids. Trimming took 7 bases from V and 3 from J; bases not matched to a gene: 18. The CDR3, as DNA: TGTGCCAGCACCGCTGGGACAGTCACGGCCACCTACAATCAGCCCCAGCATTTT. This sequence encodes CASTAGTVTATYNQPQHF.

This clonotype came up many times. The chain combines TRBV29-1 with TRBJ2-5, with D unclear. CDR3 length: 14 residues. Between the trimmed V and J ends, which lost 3 bases and 0 bases, there was a span of 11 bases. Germline loops: CDR1 SQVTM, CDR2 ANQGSEA. This CDR3 is CSVDRNGYQETQYF. As DNA, the CDR3 is TGCAGCGTTGACAGGAACGGGTACCAAGAGACCCAGTACTTC.

CDR3 sequence reads: CSARDSDSGSKYSNQPQHF. The CDR3 DNA reads as TGCAGTGCTAGAGATTCGGACAGTGGAAGTAAATATAGCAATCAGCCCCAGCATTTT. V usage is TRBV20-1 and J usage is TRBJ1-5; TRBD1 might be the D (6 bases). Trimming removed 0 bases from V and 0 bases from J, with 21 bases in between. Germline V gives CDR1 DFQATT, CDR2 SNEGSKA (reference sequence). The CDR3 is 19 amino acids.

This clonotype was seen repeatedly, ten times or more. The rearrangement joins TRBV20-1 to TRBJ2-1, with D uncertain. The length of the CDR3 is 13 residues. Germline assignment: CDR1 DFQATT and CDR2 SNEGSKA (reference sequence). Trimming shortened V by 3 bases and J by 8 bases, and 14 bases separated the two germline ends. The CDR3 protein is CSARATGDDEQFF. The CDR3 DNA is TGCAGTGCTAGGGCCACGGGCGACGATGAGCAGTTCTTC.

Comment on this clonotype: The junction departs from germline at one end; a sequencing error may be responsible. The chain uses TRBV10-3 and TRBJ2-2; the D gene is possibly TRBD2 (6 bases). Germline V gives CDR1 ENHRY, CDR2 SYGVKD. The CDR3 extends over 16 amino acids. CDR3 bases: TGTGCCATTTCCGGGACTCTTACGACGAACCCCGGGGAGCTGTTTTTT. It specifies CAISGTLTTNPGELFF.

This clonotype was counted many times. The chain carries TRBV11-1 and TRBJ1-5, with 12 positions matching TRBD1. Germline-derived CDR1 and CDR2 are SGHAT and FQDESV (reference sequence). CDR3 length: 18 amino acids. The V and J ends lost 5 bases and 7 bases, in that order; junction bases with no gene match: 15. CDR3: CASSRSGTGGLWRQPQHF. The DNA of the CDR3 is TGTGCCAGCAGCAGATCCGGGACAGGGGGCTTGTGGCGACAGCCCCAGCATTTT.

The V call is TRBV5-1, the J call TRBJ2-3; TRBD2 matches at 14 bases. There are 17 residues in the CDR3. V trimming: 0 bases; J trimming: 6 bases; junction bases outside the gene matches: 6. Germline CDR1 is SGHRS and CDR2 is YFSETQ. This CDR3 is CASSLETSGRALDTQYF. DNA of the CDR3: TGCGCCAGCAGCTTGGAGACTAGCGGGAGGGCCCTGGATACGCAGTATTTT.

Only a few counts were recorded for this clonotype. This rearrangement joins TRBV4-1 to TRBJ1-2; TRBD1 aligns across 9 bases. Germline V gene lookup returns CDR1 MGHRA and CDR2 YSYEKL. The CDR3 covers 15 residues. V trimming: 10 bases; J trimming: 4 bases; junction bases outside the gene matches: 13. CDR3 region: CATQKPGQGIYGYTF. The CDR3 DNA reads as TGCGCCACCCAGAAACCGGGACAGGGAATCTATGGCTACACCTTC.

This clonotype came up a few times. The chain joins TRBV7-2 to TRBJ2-7; D remains unclear. This CDR3 comprises 16 residues. Germline CDR1 SGHTA, CDR2 FQGNSA. Between the trimmed V and J ends, which lost 5 bases and 5 bases, there was a span of 22 bases. The CDR3 spells CASSLQLSSGGDEQYF. CDR3 DNA sequence: TGTGCCAGCAGCCTCCAGCTCTCTTCGGGTGGAGACGAGCAGTACTTC.